These T cell receptor beta chains were read from a single sample in a study of graft-versus-host responses after intestinal transplantation. Produced via immunoSEQ multiplex PCR; TCRdb's table is partial and in-frame only. The repertoire includes more than 6,500 clones, about a quarter of them detected once, and approximately 5% sits in the top ten. Source: alloreactive CD4+ T cells from a mixed lymphocyte reaction culture, taken before intestinal transplant. The receptors shown here come from a human patient who received an intestinal transplant. The CDR3 runs from the conserved cysteine through the conserved F or W. The D gene is left open where the match is weak. Size tells how often a clone was seen (once, few, many) or the class of an expanded clone, and some rows leave it out.

v_call	j_call	d_call	clone_size	cdr3_aa	cdr3_nt
TRBV5-1	TRBJ2-3	-	-	CASSVGTRTTDTQYF	TGCGCCAGCAGCGTCGGGACCAGGACCACAGATACGCAGTATTTT
TRBV7-3	TRBJ2-1	TRBD2	-	CASSRTSGSYNEQFF	TGTGCCAGCAGCAGAACTAGCGGGAGCTACAATGAGCAGTTCTTC
TRBV7-9	TRBJ2-7	TRBD2	-	CAGGLGYEQYF	TGTGCCGGGGGACTAGGCTACGAGCAGTACTTC
TRBV12-5	TRBJ1-5	-	-	CASGLRDQPQHF	TGTGCTAGTGGTTTGCGGGATCAGCCCCAGCATTTT
TRBV5-1	TRBJ1-5	TRBD1	few	CASSLEGASNQPQHF	TGCGCCAGCAGCTTGGAGGGGGCAAGCAATCAGCCCCAGCATTTT
TRBV6-6	TRBJ2-4	-	-	CASSPVFGGVDIQYF	TGTGCCAGCAGTCCCGTCTTTGGGGGAGTGGACATTCAGTACTTC
TRBV5-1	TRBJ2-3	TRBD2	few	CASTELAGGPNTDTQYF	TGCGCCAGCACAGAACTAGCGGGAGGGCCAAACACAGATACGCAGTATTTT
TRBV5-1	TRBJ2-1	TRBD2	few	CASSLDPPIAGGVNEQFF	TGCGCCAGCAGCTTGGACCCACCCATAGCGGGAGGGGTCAATGAGCAGTTCTTC
TRBV28	TRBJ1-2	TRBD1	-	CASRVTGVGYTF	TGTGCCAGCAGGGTCACAGGGGTGGGCTACACCTTC
TRBV6-9	TRBJ2-7	-	-	CASSYSNRYEQYF	TGTGCCAGCAGTTACTCGAACCGCTACGAGCAGTACTTC
TRBV11-3	TRBJ2-1	-	few	CASSPQEYNEQFF	TGTGCCAGCAGCCCCCAAGAATACAATGAGCAGTTCTTC
TRBV28	TRBJ1-2	-	-	CASSLSAAGGYTF	TGTGCCAGCAGTTTGTCGGCCGCGGGTGGCTACACCTTC
TRBV7-2	TRBJ2-3	-	-	CASSPEWAADTQYF	TGTGCCAGCAGCCCGGAGTGGGCGGCAGATACGCAGTATTTT
TRBV5-6	TRBJ2-3	TRBD1	-	CASSFRTGTGTDTQYF	TGTGCCAGCAGCTTCCGGACAGGGACGGGCACAGATACGCAGTATTTT
TRBV6-6	TRBJ1-3	-	once	CASTQPGRSSGNTIYF	TGTGCCAGCACCCAACCGGGGCGGAGCTCTGGAAACACCATATATTTT
TRBV11-2	TRBJ2-2	TRBD2	-	CASRRTGTTFTGELFF	TGTGCCAGCAGACGAACCGGGACTACCTTTACCGGGGAGCTGTTTTTT
TRBV28	TRBJ1-5	-	few	CASSFRGQNNQPQHF	TGTGCCAGCAGTTTTCGAGGGCAGAACAATCAGCCCCAGCATTTT
TRBV6-1	TRBJ1-2	-	few	CASNAGEASNYGYTF	TGTGCCAGCAATGCAGGGGAAGCCTCCAACTATGGCTACACCTTC
TRBV27	TRBJ1-6	TRBD1	-	CASSLSTGVIGSPLHF	TGTGCCAGCAGTTTATCTACAGGGGTAATAGGGTCACCCCTCCACTTT
TRBV6-1	TRBJ2-3	TRBD1	few	CASSGGQGLTDTQYF	TGTGCCAGCAGTGGCGGACAGGGCCTCACAGATACGCAGTATTTT
TRBV29-1	TRBJ2-1	TRBD2	-	CSVARLAGTNNEQFF	TGCAGCGTCGCTCGGCTAGCGGGGACGAACAATGAGCAGTTCTTC
TRBV14	TRBJ1-2	TRBD1	few	CASSLTLGQGHYGYTF	TGTGCCAGCAGTCTAACCTTGGGACAGGGCCACTATGGCTACACCTTC
TRBV2	TRBJ1-4	TRBD1	few	CASSAQGQPNEKLFF	TGTGCCAGCAGTGCTCAGGGACAGCCTAATGAAAAACTGTTTTTT
TRBV5-1	TRBJ1-3	-	-	CADSRGDNGNTIYF	TGCGCCGACTCCCGCGGGGACAACGGAAACACCATATATTTT
TRBV28	TRBJ2-7	-	-	CASRDSVTYEQYF	TGTGCCAGCCGGGATAGCGTAACCTACGAGCAGTACTTC
TRBV7-8	TRBJ1-2	-	few	CASSSGRVGGYTF	TGTGCCAGCAGCTCGGGACGGGTGGGTGGCTACACCTTC
TRBV6-5	TRBJ1-2	-	-	CATNSAWAASYGYTF	TGTGCCACCAATTCGGCTTGGGCAGCAAGCTATGGCTACACCTTC
TRBV11-2	TRBJ2-1	-	-	CASSPSSTRGLLNEQFF	TGTGCCAGCAGCCCCTCTAGTACGCGGGGGCTTTTGAATGAGCAGTTCTTC
TRBV2	TRBJ1-5	-	-	CASSEALHIYSNQPQHF	TGTGCCAGCAGTGAAGCGCTTCACATTTATAGCAATCAGCCCCAGCATTTT
TRBV6-9	TRBJ1-2	-	few	CASSRGGAYGYTF	TGTGCCAGCAGCCGCGGGGGGGCCTATGGCTACACCTTC
TRBV7-3	TRBJ2-2	-	few	CASSHDVRAGELFF	TGTGCCAGCAGCCACGATGTGAGGGCCGGGGAGCTGTTTTTT
TRBV7-7	TRBJ2-2	TRBD2	-	CASSRDSGTYTGELFF	TGTGCTAGCAGCAGAGATAGCGGGACATACACCGGGGAGCTGTTTTTT
TRBV6-5	TRBJ2-7	TRBD1	-	CASRTGQGLYEQYF	TGTGCCAGCCGGACGGGACAGGGACTCTACGAGCAGTACTTC
TRBV18	TRBJ1-2	-	-	CASSPRDPGGYGYTF	TGTGCCAGCTCACCACGGGACCCTGGAGGGTATGGCTACACCTTC
TRBV7-9	TRBJ2-2	TRBD2	-	CASSPRLAGNTGELFF	TGTGCCAGCAGCCCCCGACTAGCGGGGAACACCGGGGAGCTGTTTTTT
TRBV27	TRBJ2-7	TRBD1	medium-sized	CANPGQTNYEQYF	TGTGCCAACCCGGGACAGACAAACTACGAGCAGTACTTC
TRBV6-5	TRBJ2-1	-	-	CASTLTRYNEQFF	TGTGCCAGCACCCTCACTAGATACAATGAGCAGTTCTTC
TRBV6-4	TRBJ1-2	TRBD1	-	CASNAGTAENYGYTF	TGTGCCAGCAACGCCGGGACAGCCGAAAACTATGGCTACACCTTC
TRBV15	TRBJ2-7	TRBD2	once	CATSTPGTSGRSEQYF	TGTGCCACCAGCACACCGGGGACTAGCGGGAGGAGCGAGCAGTACTTC
TRBV10-3	TRBJ1-2	-	-	CAIRPNGQFRGYTF	TGTGCCATCAGGCCAAACGGACAGTTCCGTGGCTACACCTTC
TRBV29-1	TRBJ2-1	TRBD2	-	CSATTLTSGRVNEQFF	TGCAGCGCTACCACCCTCACTAGCGGGAGAGTAAATGAGCAGTTCTTC
TRBV18	TRBJ2-2	-	-	CASSPQGGPPGAGELFF	TGTGCCAGCTCACCCCAAGGCGGGCCCCCAGGCGCCGGGGAGCTGTTTTTT
TRBV29-1	TRBJ2-3	-	medium-sized	CSADVTLADTQYF	TGCAGCGCTGACGTCACCCTCGCAGATACGCAGTATTTT
TRBV5-1	TRBJ1-1	-	few	CASSLFRGVDTEAFF	TGCGCCAGCAGCTTGTTCCGGGGGGTGGACACTGAAGCTTTCTTT
TRBV28	TRBJ2-1	TRBD2	-	CASSTPGLVMYEQFF	TGTGCCAGCAGCACACCGGGACTAGTTATGTATGAGCAGTTCTTC
TRBV6-1	TRBJ2-5	-	few	CASRGAGLTQYF	TGTGCCAGCAGGGGGGCCGGGCTGACCCAGTACTTC
TRBV11-2	TRBJ2-6	-	few	CASSRGGPGANVLTF	TGTGCCAGCAGCCGTGGGGGGCCTGGGGCCAACGTCCTGACTTTC
TRBV2	TRBJ1-1	-	few	CASSTDRNTEAFF	TGTGCCAGCAGTACAGACAGGAACACTGAAGCTTTCTTT
TRBV18	TRBJ1-2	TRBD1	-	CASTAGTGNYGYTF	TGTGCCAGCACCGCCGGGACAGGGAACTATGGCTACACCTTC
TRBV2	TRBJ1-5	-	medium-sized	CASRQGSNQPQHF	TGTGCCAGCCGCCAAGGGAGCAATCAGCCCCAGCATTTT
TRBV7-8	TRBJ1-5	-	-	CASSANQGIQPQHF	TGTGCCAGCAGCGCGAACCAGGGGATTCAGCCCCAGCATTTT
TRBV7-2	TRBJ2-5	TRBD1	few	CASSLYETGLETQYF	TGTGCCAGCAGCTTATATGAGACAGGGTTGGAGACCCAGTACTTC
TRBV5-1	TRBJ2-1	TRBD2	-	CASSSRDYPYNEQFF	TGCGCCAGCAGCTCCCGGGACTACCCCTACAATGAGCAGTTCTTC